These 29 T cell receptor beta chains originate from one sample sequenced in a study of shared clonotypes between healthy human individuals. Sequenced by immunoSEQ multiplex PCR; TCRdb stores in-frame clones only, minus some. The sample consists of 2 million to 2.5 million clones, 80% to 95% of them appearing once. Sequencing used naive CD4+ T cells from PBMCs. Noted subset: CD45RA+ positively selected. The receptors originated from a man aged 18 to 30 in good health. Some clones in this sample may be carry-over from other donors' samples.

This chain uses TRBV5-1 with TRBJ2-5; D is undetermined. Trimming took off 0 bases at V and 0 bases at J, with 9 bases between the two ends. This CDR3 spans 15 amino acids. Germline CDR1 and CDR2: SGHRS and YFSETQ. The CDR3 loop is CASSLGSPNQETQYF. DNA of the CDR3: TGCGCCAGCAGCTTGGGGTCGCCAAACCAAGAGACCCAGTACTTC.

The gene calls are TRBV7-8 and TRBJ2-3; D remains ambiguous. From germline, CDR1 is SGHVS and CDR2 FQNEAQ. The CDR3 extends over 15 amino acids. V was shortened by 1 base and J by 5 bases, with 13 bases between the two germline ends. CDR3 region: CASSLDSPLRDTQYF. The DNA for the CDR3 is TGTGCCAGCAGCTTAGACTCCCCCCTCAGAGATACGCAGTATTTT. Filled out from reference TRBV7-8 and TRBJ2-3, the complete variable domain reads GAGVSQSPRYKVAKRGQDVALRCDPISGHVSLFWYQQALGQGPEFLTYFQNEAQLDKSGLPSDRFFAERPEGSVSTLKIQRTQQEDSAVYLCASSLDSPLRDTQYFGPGTRLTVL.

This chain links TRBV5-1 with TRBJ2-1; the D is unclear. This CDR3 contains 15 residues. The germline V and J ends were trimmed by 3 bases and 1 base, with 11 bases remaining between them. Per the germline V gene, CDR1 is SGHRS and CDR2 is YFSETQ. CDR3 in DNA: TGCGCCAGCAGCTCACTCCGGGCTTCCTACAATGAGCAGTTCTTC. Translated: CASSSLRASYNEQFF.

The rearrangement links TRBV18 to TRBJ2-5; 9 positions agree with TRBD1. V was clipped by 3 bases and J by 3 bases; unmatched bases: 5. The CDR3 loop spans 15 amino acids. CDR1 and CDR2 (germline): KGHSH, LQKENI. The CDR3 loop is CASSPGDRVEETQYF. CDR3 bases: TGTGCCAGCTCACCGGGGGACAGGGTGGAAGAGACCCAGTACTTC.

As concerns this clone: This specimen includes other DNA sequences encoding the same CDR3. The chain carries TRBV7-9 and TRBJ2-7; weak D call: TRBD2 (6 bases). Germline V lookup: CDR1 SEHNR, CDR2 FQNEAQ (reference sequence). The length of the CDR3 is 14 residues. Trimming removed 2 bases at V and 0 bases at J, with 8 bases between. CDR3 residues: CASSLSRGSYEQYF. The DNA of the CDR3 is TGTGCCAGCAGCTTATCGCGGGGCTCCTACGAGCAGTACTTC.

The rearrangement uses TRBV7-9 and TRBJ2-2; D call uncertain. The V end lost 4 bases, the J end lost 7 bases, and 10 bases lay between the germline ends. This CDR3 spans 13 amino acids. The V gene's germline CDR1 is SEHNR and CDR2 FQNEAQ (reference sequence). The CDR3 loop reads CASSSMGYGELFF. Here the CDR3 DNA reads TGTGCCAGCAGCTCCATGGGGTACGGGGAGCTGTTTTTT.

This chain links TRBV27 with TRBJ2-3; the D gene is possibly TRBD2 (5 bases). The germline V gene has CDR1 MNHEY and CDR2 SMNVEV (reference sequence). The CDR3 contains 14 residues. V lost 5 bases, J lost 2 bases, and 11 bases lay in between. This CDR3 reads CASSVRRFTDTQYF. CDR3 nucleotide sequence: TGTGCCAGCAGTGTCAGGAGGTTCACAGATACGCAGTATTTT.

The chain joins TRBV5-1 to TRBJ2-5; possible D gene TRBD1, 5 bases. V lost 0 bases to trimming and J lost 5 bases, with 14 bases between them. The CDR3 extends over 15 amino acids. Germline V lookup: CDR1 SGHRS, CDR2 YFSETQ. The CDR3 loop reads CASSLAGAPRETQYF. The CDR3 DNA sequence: TGCGCCAGCAGCTTGGCTGGGGCCCCGCGGGAGACCCAGTACTTC.

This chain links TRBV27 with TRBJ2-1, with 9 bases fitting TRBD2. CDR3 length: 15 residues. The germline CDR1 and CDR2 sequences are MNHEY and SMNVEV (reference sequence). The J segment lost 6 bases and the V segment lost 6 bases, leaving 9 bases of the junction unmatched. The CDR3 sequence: CASSLWSGRTNEQFF. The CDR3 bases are TGTGCCAGCAGCTTGTGGAGCGGGAGGACCAATGAGCAGTTCTTC.

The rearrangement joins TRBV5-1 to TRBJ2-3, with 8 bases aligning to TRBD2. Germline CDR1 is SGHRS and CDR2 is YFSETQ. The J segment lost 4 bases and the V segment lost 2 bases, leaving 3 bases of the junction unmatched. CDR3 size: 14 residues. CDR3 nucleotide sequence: TGCGCCAGCAGCTTTGGACTAGCTGCAGATACGCAGTATTTT. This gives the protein CASSFGLAADTQYF.

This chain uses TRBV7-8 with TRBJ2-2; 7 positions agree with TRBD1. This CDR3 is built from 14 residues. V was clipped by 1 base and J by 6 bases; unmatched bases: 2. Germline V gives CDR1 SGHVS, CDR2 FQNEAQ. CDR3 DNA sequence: TGTGCCAGCAGCTTAGACAGGGGAGCCGGGGAGCTGTTTTTT. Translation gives CASSLDRGAGELFF.

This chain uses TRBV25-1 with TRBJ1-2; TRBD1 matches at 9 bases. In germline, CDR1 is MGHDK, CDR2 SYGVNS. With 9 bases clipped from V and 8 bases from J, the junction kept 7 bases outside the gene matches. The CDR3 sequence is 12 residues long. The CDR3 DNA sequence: TGTGCCAGTAGGGGACAGGGCAAGGGCTACACCTTC. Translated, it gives CASRGQGKGYTF.

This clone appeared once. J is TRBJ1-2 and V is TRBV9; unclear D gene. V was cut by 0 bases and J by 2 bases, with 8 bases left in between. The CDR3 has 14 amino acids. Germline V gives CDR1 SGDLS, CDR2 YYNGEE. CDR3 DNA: TGTGCCAGCAGCGTAGCTGGGTTAAACTATGGCTACACCTTC. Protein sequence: CASSVAGLNYGYTF.

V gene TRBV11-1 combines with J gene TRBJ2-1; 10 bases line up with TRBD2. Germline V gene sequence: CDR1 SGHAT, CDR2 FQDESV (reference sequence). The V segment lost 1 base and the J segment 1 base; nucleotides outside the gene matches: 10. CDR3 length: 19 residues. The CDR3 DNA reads TGTGCCAGCAGCTTAGTACCCCCCGGGACTAGCGTATCCTACAATGAGCAGTTCTTC. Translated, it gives CASSLVPPGTSVSYNEQFF.

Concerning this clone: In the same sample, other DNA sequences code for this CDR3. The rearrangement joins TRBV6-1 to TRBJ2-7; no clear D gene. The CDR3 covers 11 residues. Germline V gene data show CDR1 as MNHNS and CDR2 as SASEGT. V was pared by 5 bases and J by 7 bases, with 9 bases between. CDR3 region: CASSSLGEQYF. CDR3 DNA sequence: TGTGCCAGCAGTTCGCTGGGGGAGCAGTACTTC.

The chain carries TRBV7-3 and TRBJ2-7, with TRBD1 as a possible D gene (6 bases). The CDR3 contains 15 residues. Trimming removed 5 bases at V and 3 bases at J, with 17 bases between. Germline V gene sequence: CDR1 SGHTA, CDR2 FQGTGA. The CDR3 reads CASSPQDSLFYEQYF. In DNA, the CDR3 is TGTGCCAGCAGCCCTCAGGACAGCTTATTCTACGAGCAGTACTTC.

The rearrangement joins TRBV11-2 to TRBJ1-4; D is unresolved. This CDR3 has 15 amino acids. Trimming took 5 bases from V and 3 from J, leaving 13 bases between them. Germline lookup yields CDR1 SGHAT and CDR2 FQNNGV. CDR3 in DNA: TGTGCCAGCAGCCTAGGGTTTTCGTCTAATGAAAAACTGTTTTTT. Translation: CASSLGFSSNEKLFF.

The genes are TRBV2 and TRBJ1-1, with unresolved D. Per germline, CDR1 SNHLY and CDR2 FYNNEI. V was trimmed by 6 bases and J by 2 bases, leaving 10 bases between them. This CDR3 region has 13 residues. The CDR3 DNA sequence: TGTGCCAGCAGGCGGGAGATCAACACTGAAGCTTTCTTT. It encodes CASRREINTEAFF. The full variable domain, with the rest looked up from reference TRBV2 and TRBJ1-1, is EPEVTQTPSHQVTQMGQEVILRCVPISNHLYFYWYRQILGQKVEFLVSFYNNEISEKSEIFDDQFSVERPDGSNFTLKIRSTKLEDSAMYFCASRREINTEAFFGQGTRLTVV.

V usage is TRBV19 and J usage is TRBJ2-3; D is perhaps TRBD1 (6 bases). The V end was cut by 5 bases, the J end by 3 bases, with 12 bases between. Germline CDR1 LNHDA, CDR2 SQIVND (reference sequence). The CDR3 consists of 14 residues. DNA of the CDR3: TGTGCCAGTAGTTCCCGAACAGGGACAGATACGCAGTATTTT. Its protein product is CASSSRTGTDTQYF.

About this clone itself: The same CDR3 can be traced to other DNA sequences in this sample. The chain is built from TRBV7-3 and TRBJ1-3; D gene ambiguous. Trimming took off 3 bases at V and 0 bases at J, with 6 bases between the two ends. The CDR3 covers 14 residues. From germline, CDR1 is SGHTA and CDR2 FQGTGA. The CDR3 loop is CASSLGYSGNTIYF. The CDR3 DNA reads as TGTGCCAGCAGCTTGGGGTACTCTGGAAACACCATATATTTT. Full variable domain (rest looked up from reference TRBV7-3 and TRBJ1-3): GAGVSQTPSNKVTEKGKYVELRCDPISGHTALYWYRQSLGQGPEFLIYFQGTGAADDSGLPNDRFFAVRPEGSVSTLKIQRTERGDSAVYLCASSLGYSGNTIYFGEGSWLTVV.

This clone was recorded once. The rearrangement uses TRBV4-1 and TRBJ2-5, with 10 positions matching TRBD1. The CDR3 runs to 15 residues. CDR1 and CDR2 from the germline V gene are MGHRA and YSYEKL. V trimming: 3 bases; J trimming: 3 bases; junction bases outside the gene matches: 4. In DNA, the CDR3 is TGCGCCAGCAGCCAGTGGGGGACAGGGGAAGAGACCCAGTACTTC. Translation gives CASSQWGTGEETQYF.

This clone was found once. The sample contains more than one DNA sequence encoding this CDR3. CDR3 amino acids: CASSLRAGRDEQYF. The CDR3 DNA reads as TGTGCCAGCAGCTTACGGGCAGGGAGGGACGAGCAGTACTTC. This chain connects TRBV7-9 to TRBJ2-7; 7 bases map to TRBD2. Germline CDR1 and CDR2: SEHNR and FQNEAQ (reference sequence). Losses at the gene ends were 2 bases for V and 5 bases for J; bases not matched to a gene: 6. The CDR3 covers 14 residues.

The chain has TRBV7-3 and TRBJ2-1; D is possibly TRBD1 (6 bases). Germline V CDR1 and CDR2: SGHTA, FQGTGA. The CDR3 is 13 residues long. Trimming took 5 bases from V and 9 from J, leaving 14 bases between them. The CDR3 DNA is TGTGCCAGCAGCGTCACAGGGTTAGGTGAGCAGTTCTTC. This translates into CASSVTGLGEQFF.

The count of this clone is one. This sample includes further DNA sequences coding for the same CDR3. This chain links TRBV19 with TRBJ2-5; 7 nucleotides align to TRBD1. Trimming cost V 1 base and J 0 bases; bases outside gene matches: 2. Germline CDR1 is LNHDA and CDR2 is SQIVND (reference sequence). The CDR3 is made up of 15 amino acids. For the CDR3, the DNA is TGTGCCAGTAGTATAGGTGGGACAGACCAAGAGACCCAGTACTTC. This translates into CASSIGGTDQETQYF.

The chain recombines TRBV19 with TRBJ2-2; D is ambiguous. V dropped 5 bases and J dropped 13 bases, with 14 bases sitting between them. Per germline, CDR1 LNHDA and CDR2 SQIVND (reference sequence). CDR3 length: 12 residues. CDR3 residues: CASSYTLGGLFF. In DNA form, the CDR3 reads TGTGCCAGTAGTTACACCCTGGGTGGGCTGTTTTTT.

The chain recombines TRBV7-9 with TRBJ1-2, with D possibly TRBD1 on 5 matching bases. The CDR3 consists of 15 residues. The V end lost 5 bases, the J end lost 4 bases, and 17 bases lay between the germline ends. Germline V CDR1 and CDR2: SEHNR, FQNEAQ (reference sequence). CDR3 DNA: TGTGCCAGCAGCCCAGGGTGGCCCGGGAGCTATGGCTACACCTTC. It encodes CASSPGWPGSYGYTF.

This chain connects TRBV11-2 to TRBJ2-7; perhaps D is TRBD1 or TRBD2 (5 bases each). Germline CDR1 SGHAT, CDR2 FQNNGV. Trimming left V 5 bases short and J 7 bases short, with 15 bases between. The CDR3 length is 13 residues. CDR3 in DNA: TGTGCCAGCAGCCTAGGGACGGATGGAGAGCAGTACTTC. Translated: CASSLGTDGEQYF. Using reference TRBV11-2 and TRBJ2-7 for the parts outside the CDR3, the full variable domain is EAGVAQSPRYKIIEKRQSVAFWCNPISGHATLYWYQQILGQGPKLLIQFQNNGVVDDSQLPKDRFSAERLKGVDSTLKIQPAKLEDSAVYLCASSLGTDGEQYFGPGTRLTVT.

In DNA, the CDR3 is TGTGCCAGCAGCTTTTTATCCAGGGACACTGAAGCTTTCTTT. Encoded protein: CASSFLSRDTEAFF. The chain joins TRBV7-2 to TRBJ1-1, with D tentatively TRBD1 (5 bases). V was pared by 3 bases and J by 3 bases, with 11 bases between. Germline CDR1 reads SGHTA; CDR2 reads FQGNSA. The CDR3 contains 14 residues. The variable domain in full, completed from reference TRBV7-2 and TRBJ1-1, reads GAGVSQSPSNKVTEKGKDVELRCDPISGHTALYWYRQSLGQGLEFLIYFQGNSAPDKSGLPSDRFSAERTGGSVSTLTIQRTQQEDSAVYLCASSFLSRDTEAFFGQGTRLTVV.

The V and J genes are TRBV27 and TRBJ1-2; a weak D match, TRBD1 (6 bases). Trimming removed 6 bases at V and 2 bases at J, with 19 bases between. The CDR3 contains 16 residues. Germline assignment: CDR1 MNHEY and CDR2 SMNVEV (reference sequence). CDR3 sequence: CASSTNRVALNYGYTF. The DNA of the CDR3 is TGTGCCAGCAGCACGAACAGGGTAGCCCTAAACTATGGCTACACCTTC.